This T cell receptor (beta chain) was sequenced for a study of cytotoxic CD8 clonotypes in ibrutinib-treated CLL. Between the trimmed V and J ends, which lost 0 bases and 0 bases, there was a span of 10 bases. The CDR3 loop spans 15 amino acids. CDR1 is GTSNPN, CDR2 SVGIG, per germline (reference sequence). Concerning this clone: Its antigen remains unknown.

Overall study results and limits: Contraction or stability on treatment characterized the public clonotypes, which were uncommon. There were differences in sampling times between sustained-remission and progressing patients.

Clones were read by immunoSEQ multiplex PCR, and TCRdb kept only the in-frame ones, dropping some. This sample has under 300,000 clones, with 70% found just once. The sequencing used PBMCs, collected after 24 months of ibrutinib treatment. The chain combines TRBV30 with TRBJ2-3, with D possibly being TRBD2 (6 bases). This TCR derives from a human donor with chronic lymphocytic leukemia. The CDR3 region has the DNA TGTGCCTGGAGTGTAGGAGGGGCTAGCACAGATACGCAGTATTTT. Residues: CAWSVGGASTDTQYF.